This is a list of T cell receptor beta chains from one sample in a study of CD8+CD57+ T cells in acquired aplastic anemia. Each CDR3 protein gets one entry after TCRdb re-called the reads with MiXCR. Altogether 150,000 to 200,000 distinct CDR3 sequences are present, 55% to 80% being singletons, with the ten largest covering over 40%. The specimen sequenced was sorted CD4+, CD8+, or CD8+CD57+ T cells (not recorded which) from PBMCs. These receptors all come from a human donor in good health. The CDR3 runs from the conserved cysteine through the conserved F or W. The D gene is left open where the match is weak. The size entry is marked missing in some rows and otherwise reads once, few, many or a size class.

D gene	V gene	clone size	J gene	CDR3 DNA	CDR3 protein
-	TRBV20-1	-	TRBJ1-6	TGCAGTGCTAGAGACCCGAAAGAGGTGCCCCTCCACTTT	CSARDPKEVPLHF
-	TRBV20-1	-	TRBJ1-5	TGCAGTGCTAGGTCGAGGGGTAGCAATCAGCCCCAGCATTTT	CSARSRGSNQPQHF
-	TRBV11-2	-	TRBJ1-1	TGTGCCAGCAGCTTAGGCGGGGAAACTGAAGCTTTCTTT	CASSLGGETEAFF
TRBD1	TRBV2	-	TRBJ1-1	TGTGCCAGCAGTCCCGTGGAGGACAGGGTTTTCACTGAAGCTTTCTTT	CASSPVEDRVFTEAFF
-	TRBV7-9	-	TRBJ1-1	TGTGCCAGCAGCGCTACAGGGAGGAAGGACGCTGAAGCTTTCTTT	CASSATGRKDAEAFF
-	TRBV7-6	-	TRBJ2-1	TGTGCCAGCAGCTTCGGGTCGCCTAGCGTAAATGAGCAGTTCTTC	CASSFGSPSVNEQFF
-	TRBV7-7	-	TRBJ2-5	TGTGCCAGCAGCCCAGCGGGGACAGCCTTCTCAGAGACCCAGTACTTC	CASSPAGTAFSETQYF
TRBD2	TRBV7-3	-	TRBJ2-3	TGTGCCAGCAGCTTAACGCCTAGCGGGGGGCCCACAGATACGCAGTATTTT	CASSLTPSGGPTDTQYF
-	TRBV2	-	TRBJ1-5	TGTGCCAGCAGTGAAACAGGCAATCAGCCCCAGCATTTT	CASSETGNQPQHF
-	TRBV20-1	-	TRBJ1-2	TGCAGGGGGGAGGGTCCGTCGAATATGAGAGGCTACACCTTC	CRGEGPSNMRGYTF
-	TRBV9	-	TRBJ1-6	TGTGCCAGCAGCGTAATCGAGGAATCACCCCTCCACTTT	CASSVIEESPLHF
-	TRBV20-1	-	TRBJ1-5	TGCAGTGCTAGGAGGGCGTGGGACACCAATCAGCCCCAGCATTTT	CSARRAWDTNQPQHF
-	TRBV5-1	-	TRBJ1-2	TGCGCCAGCAGCTTGGGTGATACGGGACGAAGGGAGGGTGGCTACACCTTC	CASSLGDTGRREGGYTF
-	TRBV20-1	-	TRBJ2-3	TGCAGTGCTGGGGAGGATACGCAGTATTTT	CSAGEDTQYF
TRBD2	TRBV29-1	-	TRBJ2-1	TGCAGCGTTGAGCATAGCGGGTCTAATAGGCAGTTCTTC	CSVEHSGSNRQFF
TRBD1	TRBV19	few	TRBJ1-2	TGTGCCAGTAGTGTCGGACAGGGGGCAGGAGGCTACACCTTC	CASSVGQGAGGYTF
TRBD2	TRBV9	-	TRBJ2-5	TGTGCCAGCAGCCCCCGGACTAGCGGGGTCTATGAGACCCAGTACTTC	CASSPRTSGVYETQYF
TRBD1	TRBV5-1	-	TRBJ2-7	TGCGCCAGCAGCTCCGGGACAGGTCGTTACGAGCAGTACTTC	CASSSGTGRYEQYF